Reported below is one TCR beta chain. The data were obtained in a study of control samples from healthy donors and cancer patients. Method: immunoSEQ multiplex PCR; TCRdb's copy keeps in-frame clones and lacks some. The repertoire consists of about 53,000 clones, with about nine tenths occurring once and the leading ten covering about 14%. The CDR3 consists of 15 residues. Germline CDR1 SGHRS, CDR2 YFSETQ. V lost 4 bases, J lost 3 bases, and 17 bases lay in between. This TCR was recovered from a man between 60 and 75 years old with head and neck cancer. The chain has TRBV5-1 and TRBJ2-7, with D perhaps TRBD1 (6 bases). The sequenced material came from PBMCs. CDR3 DNA sequence: TGCGCCAGCAGCACCTGGGGGCGGGTTGACTACGAGCAGTACTTC. Translating gives CASSTWGRVDYEQYF.